Following are 15 T cell receptor beta chains from one sample sequenced in a study of T-cell memory formation after mild COVID-19. TCRdb passed the 5' RACE reads through MiXCR, listing each CDR3 protein once. The table shows a few hundred thousand distinct CDR3 sequences, with 25% to 30% occurring only once. Specimen: PBMCs or a T cell subset sorted from them (not recorded which). All receptors come from an adult woman who had mild COVID-19 (a few samples of this study predate the infection). Cell type and time point are not known.

The gene calls are TRBV24-1 and TRBJ2-2; the D is unclear. In germline, CDR1 is KGHDR, CDR2 SFDVKD. CDR3 size: 13 residues. V lost 2 bases, J lost 6 bases, and 6 bases lay in between. The CDR3 sequence is CATSDSPAGELFF. The CDR3 DNA follows: TGTGCCACCAGTGATTCGCCGGCCGGGGAGCTGTTTTTT.

This clonotype has a count of ten or more. CDR3 region: CASSLEGGADTQYF. CDR3 DNA: TGCGCCAGCAGCTTGGAGGGGGGAGCAGATACGCAGTATTTT. The V and J genes are TRBV5-1 and TRBJ2-3; D assignment may be TRBD1 or TRBD2 (6 bases each). This CDR3 has 14 amino acids. The germline V gene has CDR1 SGHRS and CDR2 YFSETQ. With 0 bases removed from V and 4 bases from J, the gap between germline ends came to 9 bases.

The gene calls are TRBV6-6 and TRBJ2-2, with D perhaps given as TRBD1 or TRBD2 (5 bases each). Germline V lookup: CDR1 MNHNY, CDR2 SVGAGI (reference sequence). V gave up 2 bases and J gave up 3 bases, with 16 bases separating them. The CDR3 has 17 residues. The CDR3 region has the DNA TGTGCCAGCAGTTACAGCCAGGGAGCCTTTGACACCGGGGAGCTGTTTTTT. Its protein product is CASSYSQGAFDTGELFF.

This clonotype was seen a few times. The V gene is TRBV7-9, the J gene TRBJ2-1; 8 bases fit TRBD2. Germline values: CDR1 SEHNR, CDR2 FQNEAQ (reference sequence). J was trimmed by 8 bases and V by 6 bases; bases with no gene match: 6. This CDR3 comprises 13 residues. The CDR3 here is CASSILAEDEQFF. CDR3 nucleotide sequence: TGTGCCAGCAGTATACTAGCGGAGGATGAGCAGTTCTTC.

This clonotype has just a few counts. The rearrangement uses TRBV7-9 and TRBJ2-6; TRBD1 might be the D (6 bases). CDR1 is SEHNR and CDR2 is FQNEAQ in the germline V gene (reference sequence). The CDR3 length is 17 residues. Trimming shortened V by 5 bases and J by 9 bases, and 23 bases separated the two germline ends. CDR3 coding DNA: TGTGCCAGCAGCGAATCCAACAGGGTTCGAAACGTCAACGTCCTGACTTTC. Amino acid sequence: CASSESNRVRNVNVLTF.

The chain couples TRBV7-6 to TRBJ2-5; D might be TRBD2 (6 bases). This CDR3 contains 14 residues. Trimming shortened V by 4 bases and J by 5 bases, and 14 bases separated the two germline ends. CDR1 and CDR2 from the germline V gene are SGHVS and FNYEAQ. The CDR3 is CASSSRSGGETQYF. CDR3 DNA sequence: TGTGCCAGCAGCTCACGGTCTGGGGGGGAGACCCAGTACTTC.

This sequence joins TRBV30 and TRBJ2-1, with TRBD2 matching over 14 bases. CDR1 GTSNPN and CDR2 SVGIG come from the germline V gene (reference sequence). With 5 bases clipped from V and 0 bases from J, the junction kept 6 bases outside the gene matches. This CDR3 contains 17 residues. In nucleotides, the CDR3 is TGTGCCTGGGAGACTAGCGGGAGGGCAAGCTCCTACAATGAGCAGTTCTTC. Amino acid sequence: CAWETSGRASSYNEQFF.

In its sample, this clonotype was seen a few times. This chain uses TRBV12-3 or TRBV12-4 with TRBJ2-1; perhaps TRBD2 as D (6 bases). The V gene lost 1 base and the J gene lost 1 base, with 8 bases spanning the gap. The CDR3 contains 15 residues. In nucleotides, the CDR3 is TGTGCCAGCAGTTTAGACGGGGGATCCTACAATGAGCAGTTCTTC. It specifies CASSLDGGSYNEQFF.

Only a few counts were recorded for this clonotype. The CDR3, as DNA: TGTGCCAGCAGCTTGGCCCGGTACACTGAAGCTTTCTTT. Its translation: CASSLARYTEAFF. The chain couples TRBV5-6 to TRBJ1-1, with D uncertain. The CDR3 consists of 13 residues. Trimming pared 0 bases from V and 3 bases from J, leaving 6 bases between. Germline CDR1 is SGHDT and CDR2 is YYEEEE.

The chain combines TRBV7-8 with TRBJ2-2; D is perhaps TRBD2 (7 bases). From germline, CDR1 is SGHVS and CDR2 FQNEAQ. V was trimmed by 5 bases and J by 4 bases, leaving 17 bases between them. The CDR3 sequence is 16 residues long. CDR3 nucleotides: TGTGCCAGCAGCCTTATGGCGGGGGCGGGCACCGGGGAGCTGTTTTTT. Its translation: CASSLMAGAGTGELFF.

The chain joins TRBV9 to TRBJ2-1, with 8 bases that match TRBD2. CDR3 size: 16 residues. Losses at the gene ends were 7 bases for V and 5 bases for J; bases not matched to a gene: 14. Looked up from germline, CDR1 is SGDLS and CDR2 is YYNGEE. CDR3 sequence: CASDRGGSLPHNEQFF. The CDR3 bases are TGTGCCAGCGATCGGGGGGGTAGTCTCCCGCACAATGAGCAGTTCTTC.

This clonotype came up a few times. The V and J genes are TRBV19 and TRBJ1-1; D uncertain. From germline, CDR1 is LNHDA and CDR2 SQIVND (reference sequence). The CDR3 extends over 14 amino acids. V lost 6 bases to trimming and J lost 3 bases, with 14 bases between them. CDR3 residues: CASRLLEQHTEAFF. The CDR3 coding sequence is TGTGCCAGTAGGCTTTTAGAGCAGCACACTGAAGCTTTCTTT.

This clonotype was counted between two and nine times. This sequence joins TRBV19 and TRBJ2-5; no firm D call. Germline V lookup: CDR1 LNHDA, CDR2 SQIVND (reference sequence). The CDR3 covers 13 residues. Deletions cut 4 bases from V and 5 bases from J, with 11 bases between. The CDR3 protein is CASSTSMGETQYF. CDR3 in DNA: TGTGCCAGTAGTACTTCTATGGGTGAGACCCAGTACTTC.

This clonotype was found a few times. The V gene is TRBV4-2, the J gene TRBJ2-2; a weak D match, TRBD2 (5 bases). The CDR3 length is 16 residues. The V gene lost 2 bases and the J gene lost 1 base, with 11 bases spanning the gap. Germline CDR1 LGHNA, CDR2 YNFKEQ. The CDR3 here is CASSQPRGENTGELFF. CDR3 nucleotides: TGTGCCAGCAGCCAACCTCGGGGAGAGAACACCGGGGAGCTGTTTTTT.

This chain joins TRBV3-1 and TRBJ1-6; perhaps TRBD1 as D (5 bases). This CDR3 region has 14 residues. The V and J ends lost 5 bases and 9 bases respectively, with 14 bases between them. Germline loops: CDR1 LGHDT, CDR2 YNNKEL (reference sequence). The CDR3 DNA sequence: TGTGCCAGCAGCGTGAGGGGCCCTGGTTCACCCCTCCACTTT. Its translation: CASSVRGPGSPLHF.